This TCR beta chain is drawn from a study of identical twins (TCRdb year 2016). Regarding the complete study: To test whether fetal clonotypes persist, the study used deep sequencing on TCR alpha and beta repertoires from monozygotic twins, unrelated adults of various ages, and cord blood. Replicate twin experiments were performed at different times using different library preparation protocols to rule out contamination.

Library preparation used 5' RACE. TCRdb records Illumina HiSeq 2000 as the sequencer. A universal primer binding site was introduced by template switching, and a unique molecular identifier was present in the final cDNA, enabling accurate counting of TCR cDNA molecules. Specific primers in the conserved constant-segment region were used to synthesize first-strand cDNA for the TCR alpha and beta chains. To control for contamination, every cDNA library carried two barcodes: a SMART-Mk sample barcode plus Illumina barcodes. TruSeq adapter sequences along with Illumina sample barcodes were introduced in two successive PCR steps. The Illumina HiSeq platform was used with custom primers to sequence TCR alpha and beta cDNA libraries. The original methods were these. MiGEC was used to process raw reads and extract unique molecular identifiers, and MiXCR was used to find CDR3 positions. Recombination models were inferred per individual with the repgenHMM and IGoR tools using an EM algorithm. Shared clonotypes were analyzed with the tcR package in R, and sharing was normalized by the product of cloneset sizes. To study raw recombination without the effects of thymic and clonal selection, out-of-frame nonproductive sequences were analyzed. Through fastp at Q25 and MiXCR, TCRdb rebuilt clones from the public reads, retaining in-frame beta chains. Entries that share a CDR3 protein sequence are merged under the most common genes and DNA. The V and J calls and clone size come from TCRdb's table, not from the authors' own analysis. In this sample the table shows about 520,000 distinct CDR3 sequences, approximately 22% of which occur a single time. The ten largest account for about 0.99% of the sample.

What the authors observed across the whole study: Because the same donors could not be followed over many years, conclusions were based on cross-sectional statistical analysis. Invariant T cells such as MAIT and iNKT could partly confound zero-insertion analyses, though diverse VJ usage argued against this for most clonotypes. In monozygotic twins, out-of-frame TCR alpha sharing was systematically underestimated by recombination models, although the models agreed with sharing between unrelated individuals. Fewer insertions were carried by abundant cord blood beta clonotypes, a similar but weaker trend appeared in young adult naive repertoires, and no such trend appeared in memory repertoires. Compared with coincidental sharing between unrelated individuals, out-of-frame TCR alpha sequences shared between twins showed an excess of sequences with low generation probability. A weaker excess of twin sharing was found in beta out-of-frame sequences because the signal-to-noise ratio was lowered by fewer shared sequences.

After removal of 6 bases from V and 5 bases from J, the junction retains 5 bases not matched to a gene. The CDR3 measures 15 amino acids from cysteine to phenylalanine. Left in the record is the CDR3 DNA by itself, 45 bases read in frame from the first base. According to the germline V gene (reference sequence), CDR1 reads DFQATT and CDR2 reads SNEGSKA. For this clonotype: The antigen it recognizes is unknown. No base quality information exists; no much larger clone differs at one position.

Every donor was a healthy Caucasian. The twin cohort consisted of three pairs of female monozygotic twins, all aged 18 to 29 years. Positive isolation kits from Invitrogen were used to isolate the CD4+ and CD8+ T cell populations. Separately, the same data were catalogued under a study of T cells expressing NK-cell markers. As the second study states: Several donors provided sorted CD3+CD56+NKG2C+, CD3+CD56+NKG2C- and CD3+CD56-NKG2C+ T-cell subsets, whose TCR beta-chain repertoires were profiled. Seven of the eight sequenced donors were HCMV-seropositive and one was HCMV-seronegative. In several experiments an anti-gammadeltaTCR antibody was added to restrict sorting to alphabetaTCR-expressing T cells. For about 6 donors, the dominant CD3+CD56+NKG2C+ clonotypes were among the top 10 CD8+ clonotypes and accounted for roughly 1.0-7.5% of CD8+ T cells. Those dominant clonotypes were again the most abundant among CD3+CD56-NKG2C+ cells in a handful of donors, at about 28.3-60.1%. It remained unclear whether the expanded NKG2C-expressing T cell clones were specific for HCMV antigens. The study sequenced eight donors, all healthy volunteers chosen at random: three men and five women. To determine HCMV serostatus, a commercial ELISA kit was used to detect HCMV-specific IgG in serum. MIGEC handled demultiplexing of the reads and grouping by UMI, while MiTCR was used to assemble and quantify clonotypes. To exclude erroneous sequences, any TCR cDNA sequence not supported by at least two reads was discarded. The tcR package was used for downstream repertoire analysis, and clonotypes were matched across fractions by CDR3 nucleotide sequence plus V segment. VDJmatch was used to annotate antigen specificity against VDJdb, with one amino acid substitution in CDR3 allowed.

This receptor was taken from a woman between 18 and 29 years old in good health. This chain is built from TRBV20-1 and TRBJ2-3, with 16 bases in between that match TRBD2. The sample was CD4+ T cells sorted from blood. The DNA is TGCAGTGCCGGGACTAGCGGGGGGGCAGTAGATACGCAGTATTTT. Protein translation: CSAGTSGGAVDTQYF.